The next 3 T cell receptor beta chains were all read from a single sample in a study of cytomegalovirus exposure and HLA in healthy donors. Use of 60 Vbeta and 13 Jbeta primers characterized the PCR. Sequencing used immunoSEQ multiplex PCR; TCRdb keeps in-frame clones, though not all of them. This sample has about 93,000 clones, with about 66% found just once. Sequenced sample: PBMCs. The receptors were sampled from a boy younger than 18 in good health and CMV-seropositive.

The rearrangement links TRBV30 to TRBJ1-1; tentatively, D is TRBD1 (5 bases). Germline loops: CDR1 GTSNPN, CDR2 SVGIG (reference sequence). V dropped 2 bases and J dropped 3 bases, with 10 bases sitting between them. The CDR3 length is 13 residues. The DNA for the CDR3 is TGTGCCTGGAGTAGCGGGGCTTACACTGAAGCTTTCTTT. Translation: CAWSSGAYTEAFF.

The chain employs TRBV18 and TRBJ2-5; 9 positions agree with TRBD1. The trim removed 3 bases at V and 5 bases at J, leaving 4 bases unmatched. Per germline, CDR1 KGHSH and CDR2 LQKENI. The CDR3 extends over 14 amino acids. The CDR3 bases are TGTGCCAGCTCACCCTCACAGGGGGCGGAGACCCAGTACTTC. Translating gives CASSPSQGAETQYF.

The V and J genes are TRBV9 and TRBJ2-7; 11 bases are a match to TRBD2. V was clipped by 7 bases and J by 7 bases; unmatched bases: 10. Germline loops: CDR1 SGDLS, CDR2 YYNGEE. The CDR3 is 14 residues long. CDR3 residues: CASSLGLAGREQYF. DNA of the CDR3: TGTGCCAGCTCCCTCGGACTAGCGGGTAGGGAGCAGTACTTC.